This T cell receptor (beta chain) was captured in a study of T cells expressing NK-cell markers. TCRdb re-called the 5' RACE reads and shows each CDR3 protein once, DNA omitted. This sample's table reports some 150,000 distinct CDR3 sequences. The sequencing input was blood T cells: a sorted CD56 or NKG2C T cell subset, CD4+ or CD8+ T cells, or bulk PBMC T cells (not recorded which). The TCR sequence derives from a woman between 50 and 59 years old in good health.

CDR3: CASSQRGPVPDTQYF. The chain combines TRBV4-2 with TRBJ2-3; TCRdb calls TRBD1, which cannot be checked without DNA. CDR3 size: 15 residues. Per germline, CDR1 LGHNA and CDR2 YNFKEQ.